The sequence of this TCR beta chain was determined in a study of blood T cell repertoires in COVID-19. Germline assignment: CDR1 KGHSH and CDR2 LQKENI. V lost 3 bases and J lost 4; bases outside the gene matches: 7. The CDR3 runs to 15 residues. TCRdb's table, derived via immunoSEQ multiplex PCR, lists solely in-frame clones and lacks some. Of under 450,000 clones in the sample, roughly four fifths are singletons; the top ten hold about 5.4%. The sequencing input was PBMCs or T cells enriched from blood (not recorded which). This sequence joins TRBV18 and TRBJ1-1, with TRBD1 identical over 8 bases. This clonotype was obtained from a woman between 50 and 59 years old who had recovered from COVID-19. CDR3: CASSPGTGSGTEAFF. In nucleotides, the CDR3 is TGTGCCAGCTCACCCGGGACAGGTTCGGGCACTGAAGCTTTCTTT. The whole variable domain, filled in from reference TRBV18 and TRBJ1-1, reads NAGVMQNPRHLVRRRGQEARLRCSPMKGHSHVYWYRQLPEEGLKFMVYLQKENIIDESGMPKERFSAEFPKEGPSILRIQQVVRGDSAAYFCASSPGTGSGTEAFFGQGTRLTVV.